This section outlines one TCR beta chain sequence together with its context. The CDR3 is 13 amino acids. The V end was cut by 3 bases, the J end by 3 bases, with 9 bases between. The germline V gene encodes CDR1 MGHDK and CDR2 SYGVNS. The sample comes from a study of blood T cell repertoires in COVID-19. Study at large: Acute and convalescent COVID-19 samples came from the United States, Italy and Spain.

Assay used: immunoSEQ multiplex PCR; TCRdb lists only in-frame clones, some missing. The sample lists 300,000 or so clones; roughly 87% were seen once. V gene TRBV25-1 combines with J gene TRBJ2-7; TRBD2 is a possible D gene (5 bases). Sequencing input: PBMCs or T cells enriched from blood (not recorded which). The TCR originated in a woman in her 30s who had recovered from COVID-19. The CDR3 region is CASSEFEGYEQYF. CDR3 nucleotides: TGTGCCAGCAGTGAGTTTGAGGGCTACGAGCAGTACTTC.